Below are 32 T cell receptor beta chains sequenced from a single sample in a study of blood T cells in healthy people across ages. Primers used in a second PCR of roughly 6 to 12 cycles were a sample-barcoded 5' primer and a J-beta primer mix. TCRdb re-derived calls from the 5' RACE reads in MiXCR, one entry per CDR3 protein. The data show approximately 850,000 distinct CDR3 sequences, roughly 44% seen once. The sequencing sample was made of blood. Every receptor here comes from a man aged 55 to 70 in good health.

The sample holds a few counts of this clonotype. The chain joins TRBV7-2 to TRBJ2-5; 8 positions match TRBD2. This CDR3 has 16 amino acids. V was clipped by 5 bases and J by 2 bases; unmatched bases: 10. From germline, CDR1 is SGHTA and CDR2 FQGNSA. CDR3: CASSPLASGYQETQYF. The CDR3 DNA is TGTGCCAGCAGCCCATTGGCTAGCGGGTATCAAGAGACCCAGTACTTC.

This clonotype has only a few counts. One junction end disagrees with the germline gene, perhaps due to a read error. The gene calls are TRBV20-1 and TRBJ2-2, with D perhaps TRBD1 or TRBD2 (5 bases each). Germline V gene sequence: CDR1 DFQATT, CDR2 SNEGSKA (reference sequence). The length of the CDR3 is 15 residues. CDR3 nucleotide sequence: TGCAGTGCTCGAGAAGGGACCGTTGATAGCGGGGAGCTGTTTTTT. Protein product: CSAREGTVDSGELFF.

There are a few counts of this clonotype. The V call is TRBV6-1, the J call TRBJ1-1, with D uncertain. CDR3 length: 15 residues. Per the germline V gene, CDR1 is MNHNS and CDR2 is SASEGT. V lost 1 base and J lost 1, with 10 bases in between. The CDR3 region is CASSEEGGTNTEAFF. CDR3 DNA sequence: TGTGCCAGCAGTGAAGAAGGCGGAACGAACACTGAAGCTTTCTTT.

This clonotype showed up just a few times. The gene calls are TRBV7-9 and TRBJ2-1; maybe TRBD1 (5 bases). CDR1 and CDR2 (germline): SEHNR, FQNEAQ (reference sequence). CDR3 length equals 16 residues. The V gene lost 4 bases and the J gene lost 7 bases, with 20 bases spanning the gap. The CDR3: CASSYQPPRQSNEQFF. The CDR3, as DNA: TGTGCCAGCAGCTATCAACCTCCCAGACAGTCGAATGAGCAGTTCTTC.

This clonotype was seen ten or more times. The rearrangement uses TRBV3-1 and TRBJ2-1, with a possible D match to TRBD1 (5 bases). CDR1 and CDR2 (germline): LGHDT, YNNKEL (reference sequence). The CDR3 is 12 amino acids. V was shortened by 4 bases and J by 7 bases, with 8 bases between the two germline ends. In nucleotides, the CDR3 is TGTGCCAGCAGCCCCAGGGCAAATGAGCAGTTCTTC. Translation gives CASSPRANEQFF.

This rearrangement joins TRBV7-8 to TRBJ2-2, with unresolved D. Germline V CDR1 and CDR2: SGHVS, FQNEAQ. The CDR3 contains 12 residues. Trimming pared 7 bases from V and 1 base from J, leaving 4 bases between. The DNA for the CDR3 is TGTGCCAGCAACGGGAACACCGGGGAGCTGTTTTTT. This gives the protein CASNGNTGELFF.

The V and J genes are TRBV5-1 and TRBJ1-4; 7 bases fit TRBD1. Germline V gene data show CDR1 as SGHRS and CDR2 as YFSETQ. V lost 4 bases and J lost 4; bases outside the gene matches: 4. CDR3 length: 14 amino acids. The CDR3 reads CASSMGQINEKLFF. The CDR3 region has the DNA TGCGCCAGCAGCATGGGACAGATTAATGAAAAACTGTTTTTT. Supplemented by reference TRBV5-1 and TRBJ1-4, the full variable domain reads KAGVTQTPRYLIKTRGQQVTLSCSPISGHRSVSWYQQTPGQGLQFLFEYFSETQRNKGNFPGRFSGRQFSNSRSEMNVSTLELGDSALYLCASSMGQINEKLFFGSGTQLSVL.

This clonotype has only a few counts. The genes are TRBV28 and TRBJ1-1; 12 positions agree with TRBD1. Germline V gene data show CDR1 as MDHEN and CDR2 as SYDVKM. This CDR3 contains 14 residues. J gave up 1 base and V 8 bases, and 2 bases lay outside the gene matches. CDR3 residues: CASGTGGANTEAFF. In DNA form, the CDR3 reads TGTGCCAGCGGGACAGGGGGCGCGAACACTGAAGCTTTCTTT.

This clonotype was observed a few times. The chain recombines TRBV28 with TRBJ2-5; TRBD2 matches 11 bases. The junction had 10 bases not matched to a gene; V was cut back by 6 bases and J by 4 bases. Germline lookup yields CDR1 MDHEN and CDR2 SYDVKM. The CDR3 spans 16 residues. Written as DNA, the CDR3 is TGTGCCAGCAGCTCCCTGGCTAGCGGGGGGATAGAGACCCAGTACTTC. This gives the protein CASSSLASGGIETQYF.

On this clonotype itself: With a much larger clone just one base away, this may be a read error. V usage is TRBV7-2 and J usage is TRBJ2-7, with 8 bases identical to TRBD1. CDR1 and CDR2 (germline): SGHTA, FQGNSA. V was pared by 11 bases and J by 2 bases, with 8 bases of the junction left unmatched. CDR3 size: 13 residues. The CDR3 DNA follows: TGTGCCGGTGGGGACAGGATAGCCTACGAGCAGTACTTC. Its protein product is CAGGDRIAYEQYF.

Notes on this clonotype: Its ends do not fully match the called genes, so a read error is possible. The V call is TRBV7-7, the J call TRBJ2-5; D may be TRBD2 (6 bases). CDR1 and CDR2 from the germline V gene are SSHAT and FNYEAQ (reference sequence). This CDR3 spans 16 amino acids. In nucleotides, the CDR3 is TGTGCTAGCAGCCGTGGGCTTGCAGGCGGGAAAGAGACCCAGTACTTC. This gives the protein CASSRGLAGGKETQYF.

This chain connects TRBV20-1 to TRBJ1-4; 7 nucleotides agree with TRBD1. Per germline, CDR1 DFQATT and CDR2 SNEGSKA (reference sequence). V lost 6 bases, J lost 2 bases, and 9 bases stayed unmatched. The CDR3 consists of 15 residues. The CDR3 here is CSALPAGQTNEKLFF. Here the CDR3 DNA reads TGCAGTGCCCTACCCGCGGGACAGACTAATGAAAAACTGTTTTTT.

Points on this clonotype: At one end the junction does not follow the germline gene, possibly because of a read error. The genes are TRBV5-1 and TRBJ2-3, with 11 bases matching TRBD2. The germline V gene encodes CDR1 SGHRS and CDR2 YFSETQ. The CDR3 loop spans 15 amino acids. CDR3 region: CASWEASGRTDTLYF. The DNA of the CDR3 is TGCGCCAGTTGGGAGGCTAGCGGGAGGACAGATACGCTGTATTTT.

This clonotype has more than one count but fewer than ten. This chain joins TRBV4-3 and TRBJ1-1; D is perhaps TRBD1 (5 bases). Germline CDR1 and CDR2: LGHNA and YSLEER. Trimming shortened V by 1 base and J by 4 bases, and 10 bases separated the two germline ends. There are 14 residues in the CDR3. CDR3 DNA sequence: TGCGCCAGCAGCCAAGGGAAGGGGAGCACTGAAGCTTTCTTT. As protein: CASSQGKGSTEAFF.

V is TRBV20-1 and J is TRBJ2-5; 7 bases align to TRBD1. J lost 11 bases, V lost 3 bases, and 18 bases had no gene match. CDR3 length: 15 residues. CDR1 DFQATT and CDR2 SNEGSKA come from the germline V gene (reference sequence). CDR3 sequence: CSASPRQGVVNGQYF. Here the CDR3 DNA reads TGCAGTGCTAGTCCGCGACAGGGCGTGGTGAATGGGCAGTACTTC.

The chain links TRBV9 to TRBJ2-5; no clear D. The J call is doubtful: the DNA matches TRBJ2-7 better. Germline V gives CDR1 SGDLS, CDR2 YYNGEE. The CDR3 is 15 amino acids. The CDR3 protein is CASSPGYVDFYEQYF. The DNA for the CDR3 is TGTGCCAGCAGCCCTGGGTATGTCGACTTCTACGAGCAGTACTTC.

This clonotype was seen a few times. This chain uses TRBV7-2 with TRBJ2-7; 9 nucleotides line up with TRBD1. CDR1 is SGHTA, CDR2 FQGNSA, per germline. V shed 8 bases and J 5 bases; nucleotides not matched to a gene: 4. This CDR3 is 12 amino acids long. CDR3 sequence reads: CASRDRVHEQYF. CDR3 nucleotide sequence: TGTGCCAGCCGGGACAGGGTCCACGAGCAGTACTTC. The whole variable domain, remainder taken from reference TRBV7-2 and TRBJ2-7, is GAGVSQSPSNKVTEKGKDVELRCDPISGHTALYWYRQSLGQGLEFLIYFQGNSAPDKSGLPSDRFSAERTGGSVSTLTIQRTQQEDSAVYLCASRDRVHEQYFGPGTRLTVT.

The chain uses TRBV20-1 and TRBJ1-2; 8 bases are shared with TRBD1. Germline CDR1 DFQATT, CDR2 SNEGSKA (reference sequence). The CDR3 consists of 12 residues. V dropped 5 bases and J dropped 8; count of bases not matched to a gene: 7. CDR3 region: CSAEDRAGGYTF. CDR3 sequence (DNA): TGCAGTGCTGAGGACAGGGCGGGAGGCTACACCTTC.

This clonotype has only a few counts. The rearrangement uses TRBV10-3 and TRBJ2-7, with TRBD1 matching over 8 bases. V lost 6 bases to trimming and J lost 5 bases; unmatched junction nucleotides: 6. CDR3 size: 13 residues. The germline gives CDR1 ENHRY, CDR2 SYGVKD. The CDR3 spells CAISGQGLHEQYF. CDR3 sequence (DNA): TGTGCCATCAGCGGACAGGGCTTACACGAGCAGTACTTC.

The chain links TRBV7-9 to TRBJ2-1; the D gene is possibly TRBD1 (5 bases). With 4 bases removed from V and 7 bases from J, the gap between germline ends came to 11 bases. CDR1 SEHNR and CDR2 FQNEAQ come from the germline V gene (reference sequence). This CDR3 spans 13 amino acids. CDR3 coding DNA: TGTGCCAGCAGCTCCCAGGGTGGGAATGAGCAGTTCTTC. It codes for CASSSQGGNEQFF. Using reference TRBV7-9 and TRBJ2-1 for the parts outside the CDR3, the full variable domain is DTGVSQNPRHKITKRGQNVTFRCDPISEHNRLYWYRQTLGQGPEFLTYFQNEAQLEKSRLLSDRFSAERPKGSFSTLEIQRTEQGDSAMYLCASSSQGGNEQFFGPGTRLTVL.

The V call is TRBV6-1, the J call TRBJ2-1; TRBD2 aligns across 8 bases. V gave up 6 bases and J gave up 0 bases; unmatched junction bases: 4. The germline gives CDR1 MNHNS, CDR2 SASEGT. The CDR3 is 15 amino acids. The CDR3 reads CASRIAGSSYNEQFF. Written as DNA, the CDR3 is TGTGCCAGCAGGATAGCGGGGAGCTCCTACAATGAGCAGTTCTTC.

The chain employs TRBV9 and TRBJ2-2, with TRBD1 matching 7 bases. Germline CDR1 reads SGDLS; CDR2 reads YYNGEE. V lost 2 bases, J lost 4 bases, and 8 bases stayed unmatched. The CDR3 is 16 amino acids. As DNA, the CDR3 is TGTGCCAGCAGCGTCGGACAGGCCCGGGTCACCGGGGAGCTGTTTTTT. It is translated as CASSVGQARVTGELFF.

This clonotype was seen only a few times. The V call is TRBV7-2, the J call TRBJ1-5; D is undetermined. CDR3 length: 16 amino acids. Germline CDR1 is SGHTA and CDR2 is FQGNSA. V was pared by 0 bases and J by 4 bases, with 13 bases between. The CDR3 DNA sequence: TGTGCCAGCAGCTTAGCCTCGGCGGGTGGAAATCAGCCCCAGCATTTT. Residues: CASSLASAGGNQPQHF.

This clonotype has just a few counts. The chain combines TRBV5-1 with TRBJ2-5, with D possibly called TRBD1 or TRBD2 (5 bases each). The CDR3 has 14 amino acids. The V gene's germline CDR1 is SGHRS and CDR2 YFSETQ. V gave up 4 bases and J gave up 1 base, with 11 bases separating them. The DNA for the CDR3 is TGCGCCAGCAGCCCCGGGGCGGCCCAAGAGACCCAGTACTTC. This translates into CASSPGAAQETQYF.

A single count supports this clonotype. V is TRBV15 and J is TRBJ2-4; tentatively, D is TRBD1 (5 bases). The DNA end is more similar to TRBJ2-7, so the J call may be wrong. The CDR3 sequence is 15 residues long. Germline values: CDR1 LNHNV, CDR2 YYDKDF (reference sequence). In DNA form, the CDR3 reads TGTGCCACCAGCAGAGGACAGACCAGCTCCTACGAGCAGTACTTC. It translates to CATSRGQTSSYEQYF.

The table lists this clonotype with a few counts. The chain employs TRBV12-3 or TRBV12-4 and TRBJ1-1; TRBD1 matches 8 bases. The CDR3 spans 13 residues. Trimming cost V 5 bases and J 10 bases; bases outside gene matches: 9. Written as DNA, the CDR3 is TGTGCCAGCAGTGTAACCGGGACAGGTCGAGCTTTCTTT. Translated: CASSVTGTGRAFF.

This clonotype appeared a few times. The chain couples TRBV6-1 to TRBJ2-1; 8 bases agree with TRBD2. Germline trimming cut 8 bases from V and 6 bases from J; bases unmatched to any gene: 12. This CDR3 has 15 amino acids. Germline V lookup: CDR1 MNHNS, CDR2 SASEGT. CDR3 sequence: CASRWGTGGINEQFF. The CDR3 nucleotides read TGTGCCAGCCGTTGGGGGACGGGGGGGATCAATGAGCAGTTCTTC.

This chain uses TRBV7-2 with TRBJ2-7, with TRBD1 matching 11 bases. The CDR3 consists of 14 residues. The V gene's germline CDR1 is SGHTA and CDR2 FQGNSA. The trim removed 5 bases at V and 4 bases at J, leaving 4 bases unmatched. CDR3 DNA: TGTGCCAGCAGCGGACAGGGGGCGCAGTACGAGCAGTACTTC. Encoded protein: CASSGQGAQYEQYF.

The sample holds a few counts of this clonotype. The V call is TRBV18, the J call TRBJ2-5; 7 bases fit TRBD1. V shed 3 bases and J 5 bases; nucleotides not matched to a gene: 9. Germline CDR1 is KGHSH and CDR2 is LQKENI. The CDR3 loop spans 15 amino acids. CDR3 DNA sequence: TGTGCCAGCTCACCTAAACTTACAGGGGCCGAGACCCAGTACTTC. Translating gives CASSPKLTGAETQYF.

The genes are TRBV2 and TRBJ2-1; no clear D gene. Germline V CDR1 and CDR2: SNHLY, FYNNEI. V was trimmed by 3 bases and J by 7 bases, leaving 10 bases between them. CDR3 size: 13 residues. The CDR3 region is CASSDGRANEQFF. The CDR3 coding sequence is TGTGCCAGCAGTGATGGGCGTGCGAATGAGCAGTTCTTC.

This chain connects TRBV20-1 to TRBJ2-5; 9 nucleotides align to TRBD1. TRBJ2-7 matches the DNA end more closely, so the J call is doubtful. Germline V gives CDR1 DFQATT, CDR2 SNEGSKA (reference sequence). This CDR3 is built from 13 residues. This CDR3 reads CSTPGQGLDEQYF. CDR3 coding DNA: TGCAGTACCCCGGGACAGGGTCTAGACGAGCAGTACTTC.

This chain joins TRBV24-1 and TRBJ1-2; tentatively, D is TRBD1 (6 bases). V shed 3 bases and J shed 7 bases, with 8 bases lying between them. This CDR3 contains 12 residues. In germline, CDR1 is KGHDR, CDR2 SFDVKD. The CDR3 reads CATSDRGGGYTF. The CDR3 DNA reads TGTGCCACCAGTGATCGAGGGGGTGGCTACACCTTC.